This T cell receptor beta chain was identified during a study of siplizumab effects on memory and regulatory T cells. The CDR3 consists of 14 residues. Trimming took 4 bases from V and 0 from J, leaving 9 bases between them. Germline lookup yields CDR1 MNHNS and CDR2 SASEGT. Measured with immunoSEQ multiplex PCR; TCRdb has only the in-frame clones, and not every one. The sample shows 90,000 to 120,000 clones, 93% of them seen only once. Sequencing was performed on Tregs sorted from blood. The chain is built from TRBV6-1 and TRBJ1-1; D not resolved. The receptor's source is a human donor in good health. As DNA, the CDR3 is TGTGCCAGCAGTGCAATCAACTTGAACACTGAAGCTTTCTTT. This gives the protein CASSAINLNTEAFF.